These 20 T cell receptor beta chains originate from one sample sequenced in a study of control samples from healthy donors and cancer patients. Assay used: immunoSEQ multiplex PCR; TCRdb lists only in-frame clones, some missing. Counted here are some 170,000 clones, 90% to 95% occurring once; the ten biggest clones make up roughly 15%. Sequenced sample: PBMCs. The receptors come from a man in his 60s with colorectal cancer.

The chain is built from TRBV10-3 and TRBJ1-5, with D possibly matching TRBD1 (6 bases). The V gene lost 0 bases and the J gene lost 4 bases, with 22 bases spanning the gap. The CDR3 sequence is 19 residues long. Germline V gene lookup returns CDR1 ENHRY and CDR2 SYGVKD. The CDR3 spells CAISESASDFDQGNQPQHF. The CDR3 nucleotides are TGTGCCATCAGTGAGTCGGCATCCGACTTCGACCAGGGGAATCAGCCCCAGCATTTT.

A single count supports this clone. The chain recombines TRBV4-3 with TRBJ1-5; D is ambiguous. Trimming removed 4 bases from V and 0 bases from J, with 13 bases in between. The germline V gene encodes CDR1 LGHNA and CDR2 YSLEER. This CDR3 has 16 amino acids. The CDR3 coding sequence is TGCGCCAGCAGCCTACATGAGAGGTATAGCAATCAGCCCCAGCATTTT. The encoded protein is CASSLHERYSNQPQHF.

This rearrangement joins TRBV6-5 to TRBJ1-5; D ambiguous. Per the germline V gene, CDR1 is MNHEY and CDR2 is SVGAGI. The V gene lost 2 bases and the J gene lost 2 bases, with 13 bases spanning the gap. The CDR3 runs to 16 residues. This CDR3 reads CASSYRGLGGNQPQHF. The CDR3 region has the DNA TGTGCCAGCAGTTACAGAGGCCTAGGAGGCAATCAGCCCCAGCATTTT.

V gene TRBV19 combines with J gene TRBJ1-2; D is ambiguous. This CDR3 has 13 amino acids. Per the germline V gene, CDR1 is LNHDA and CDR2 is SQIVND (reference sequence). The V end lost 7 bases, the J end lost 5 bases, and 14 bases lay between the germline ends. DNA of the CDR3: TGTGCCAGTAATGGGAGAAGTGGGTATGGCTACACCTTC. It specifies CASNGRSGYGYTF.

The chain uses TRBV7-8 and TRBJ2-2; 10 bases match TRBD1. CDR1 and CDR2 from the germline V gene are SGHVS and FQNEAQ. This CDR3 is built from 15 residues. V shed 7 bases and J 3 bases; nucleotides not matched to a gene: 5. CDR3 DNA sequence: TGTGCCAGCACAGGACAGGGGGGATACACCGGGGAGCTGTTTTTT. Amino acids: CASTGQGGYTGELFF.

This clone was observed a few times. The rearrangement joins TRBV7-9 to TRBJ1-4, with D tentatively TRBD1 (6 bases). The CDR3 runs 14 residues. Germline V gene sequence: CDR1 SEHNR, CDR2 FQNEAQ (reference sequence). Trimming took 5 bases from V and 3 from J, leaving 10 bases between them. Here the CDR3 reads CASSRQAPNEKLFF. The CDR3 DNA follows: TGTGCCAGCAGCCGACAGGCCCCTAATGAAAAACTGTTTTTT.

This clone was detected only once. This sample includes further DNA sequences coding for the same CDR3. The rearrangement uses TRBV7-2 and TRBJ1-5, with D unclear. The length of the CDR3 is 14 residues. Trimming pared 3 bases from V and 4 bases from J, leaving 10 bases between. Germline V lookup: CDR1 SGHTA, CDR2 FQGNSA. For the CDR3, the DNA is TGTGCCAGCAGCTTTTCCCCTTCTAATCAGCCCCAGCATTTT. This codes for CASSFSPSNQPQHF. The variable domain in full, completed from reference TRBV7-2 and TRBJ1-5, reads GAGVSQSPSNKVTEKGKDVELRCDPISGHTALYWYRQSLGQGLEFLIYFQGNSAPDKSGLPSDRFSAERTGGSVSTLTIQRTQQEDSAVYLCASSFSPSNQPQHFGDGTRLSIL.

This chain links TRBV19 with TRBJ1-2; D gene uncertain. This CDR3 is 19 amino acids long. Germline CDR1 is LNHDA and CDR2 is SQIVND (reference sequence). Between the trimmed V and J ends, which lost 3 bases and 3 bases, there was a span of 26 bases. CDR3 sequence (DNA): TGTGCCAGTAGTATTTTCCGCAGCGGAAAGGGCCTTTTAGACTATGGCTACACCTTC. It yields the protein CASSIFRSGKGLLDYGYTF.

The V gene is TRBV30, the J gene TRBJ2-5; 7 bases agree with TRBD2. The CDR3 contains 15 residues. V was clipped by 1 base and J by 3 bases; unmatched bases: 8. Per the germline V gene, CDR1 is GTSNPN and CDR2 is SVGIG (reference sequence). Here the CDR3 DNA reads TGTGCCTGGAGTGACACGAGGGGAGGGAAAGAGACCCAGTACTTC. It encodes CAWSDTRGGKETQYF.

CDR3: CASSFIQETQYF. The CDR3 region has the DNA TGTGCCAGCAGCTTTATCCAAGAGACCCAGTACTTC. J is TRBJ2-5 and V is TRBV7-2; D unclear. The CDR3 runs to 12 residues. Trimming pared 3 bases from V and 1 base from J, leaving 3 bases between. CDR1 SGHTA and CDR2 FQGNSA come from the germline V gene.

The chain recombines TRBV30 with TRBJ2-4, with 7 bases fitting TRBD1. Germline trimming cut 5 bases from V and 5 bases from J; bases unmatched to any gene: 3. This CDR3 has 12 amino acids. Germline values: CDR1 GTSNPN, CDR2 SVGIG (reference sequence). The CDR3 DNA sequence: TGTGCCTGGGGAGGACAGGAAAACATTCAGTACTTC. It translates to CAWGGQENIQYF. Together with reference TRBV30 and TRBJ2-4, the CDR3 gives the full variable domain: SQTIHQWPATLVQPVGSPLSLECTVEGTSNPNLYWYRQAAGRGLQLLFYSVGIGQISSEVPQNLSASRPQDRQFILSSKKLLLSDSGFYLCAWGGQENIQYFGAGTRLSVL.

The chain couples TRBV6-5 to TRBJ1-5; D is possibly TRBD1 (5 bases). The CDR3 sequence is 13 residues long. V lost 6 bases to trimming and J lost 2 bases, with 8 bases between them. Germline V lookup: CDR1 MNHEY, CDR2 SVGAGI. The DNA for the CDR3 is TGTGCCAGCAGGCTGACAGGCAATCAGCCCCAGCATTTT. It translates to CASRLTGNQPQHF.

This clone occurred once. The rearrangement joins TRBV15 to TRBJ1-2; D not resolved. The germline CDR1 and CDR2 sequences are LNHNV and YYDKDF (reference sequence). The CDR3 has 13 residues. With 6 bases removed from V and 2 bases from J, the gap between germline ends came to 10 bases. The CDR3 DNA reads TGTGCCACCAGGAGGACGGCAAACTATGGCTACACCTTC. Protein: CATRRTANYGYTF.

V is TRBV30 and J is TRBJ2-5; possibly TRBD2 for D (6 bases). V was cut by 5 bases and J by 0 bases, with 25 bases left in between. Germline assignment: CDR1 GTSNPN and CDR2 SVGIG (reference sequence). This CDR3 has 18 residues. CDR3 protein: CAWVFGRGKKQYQETQYF. The CDR3 DNA reads TGTGCCTGGGTCTTCGGCCGGGGGAAGAAACAGTACCAAGAGACCCAGTACTTC. Supplemented by reference TRBV30 and TRBJ2-5, the full variable domain reads SQTIHQWPATLVQPVGSPLSLECTVEGTSNPNLYWYRQAAGRGLQLLFYSVGIGQISSEVPQNLSASRPQDRQFILSSKKLLLSDSGFYLCAWVFGRGKKQYQETQYFGPGTRLLVL.

The V and J genes are TRBV19 and TRBJ2-2; weak D call: TRBD1 (6 bases). This CDR3 comprises 14 residues. Trimming shortened V by 7 bases and J by 1 base, and 10 bases separated the two germline ends. Germline V gives CDR1 LNHDA, CDR2 SQIVND (reference sequence). CDR3 sequence reads: CASTRTENTGELFF. Here the CDR3 DNA reads TGTGCCAGTACCCGGACAGAGAACACCGGGGAGCTGTTTTTT.

The chain is built from TRBV19 and TRBJ2-4; a weak D match, TRBD1 (6 bases). The CDR3 is made up of 15 amino acids. CDR1 LNHDA and CDR2 SQIVND come from the germline V gene (reference sequence). The ends were cut back, 6 bases at V and 0 bases at J, with 12 bases in the middle. The CDR3 loop is CASRRQEKAKNIQYF. The CDR3 nucleotides read TGTGCCAGTAGGCGACAGGAAAAAGCCAAAAACATTCAGTACTTC.

V usage is TRBV6-5 and J usage is TRBJ1-5, with D possibly being TRBD1 (6 bases). Trimming cost V 5 bases and J 3 bases, with 14 bases left between them. Looked up from germline, CDR1 is MNHEY and CDR2 is SVGAGI. The length of the CDR3 is 15 residues. Here the CDR3 DNA reads TGTGCCAGCAGTCCCCGGACAGTCAACAATCAGCCCCAGCATTTT. It encodes CASSPRTVNNQPQHF.

The rearrangement uses TRBV5-6 and TRBJ2-2; no definite D call. Germline CDR1 and CDR2: SGHDT and YYEEEE. The CDR3 extends over 15 amino acids. V was cut by 1 base and J by 3 bases, with 10 bases left in between. The CDR3 spells CASSLNPRDTGELFF. Here the CDR3 DNA reads TGTGCCAGCAGCTTGAACCCACGGGACACCGGGGAGCTGTTTTTT.

V gene TRBV6-5 combines with J gene TRBJ2-2; D unclear. CDR1 MNHEY and CDR2 SVGAGI come from the germline V gene. The CDR3 sequence is 16 residues long. Trimming left V 2 bases short and J 0 bases short, with 10 bases between. The CDR3 sequence is CASSYDTVTNTGELFF. Here the CDR3 DNA reads TGTGCCAGCAGTTACGACACAGTAACGAACACCGGGGAGCTGTTTTTT.

V is TRBV7-9 and J is TRBJ1-5; unclear D gene. The V end lost 3 bases, the J end lost 1 base, and 1 base lay between the germline ends. Germline CDR1 and CDR2: SEHNR and FQNEAQ (reference sequence). This CDR3 has 12 amino acids. CDR3 nucleotides: TGTGCCAGCAGCTTGAGCAATCAGCCCCAGCATTTT. Encoded protein: CASSLSNQPQHF.